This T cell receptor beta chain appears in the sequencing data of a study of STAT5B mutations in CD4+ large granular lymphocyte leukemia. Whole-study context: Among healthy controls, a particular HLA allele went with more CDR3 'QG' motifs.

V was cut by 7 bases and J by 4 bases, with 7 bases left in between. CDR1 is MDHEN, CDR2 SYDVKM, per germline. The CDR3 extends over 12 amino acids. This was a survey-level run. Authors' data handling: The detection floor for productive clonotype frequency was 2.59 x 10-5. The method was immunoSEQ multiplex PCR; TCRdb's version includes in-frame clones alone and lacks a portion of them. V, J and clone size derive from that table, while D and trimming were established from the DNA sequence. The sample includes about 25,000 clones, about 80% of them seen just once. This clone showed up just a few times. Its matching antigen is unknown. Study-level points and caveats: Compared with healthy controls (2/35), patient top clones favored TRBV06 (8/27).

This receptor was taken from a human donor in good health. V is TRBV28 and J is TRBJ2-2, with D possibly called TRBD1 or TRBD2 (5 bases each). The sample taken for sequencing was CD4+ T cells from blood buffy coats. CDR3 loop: CASTRGTGELFF. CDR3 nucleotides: TGTGCCAGCACGAGGGGCACCGGGGAGCTGTTTTTT. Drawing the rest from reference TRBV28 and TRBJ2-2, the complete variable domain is DVKVTQSSRYLVKRTGEKVFLECVQDMDHENMFWYRQDPGLGLRLIYFSYDVKMKEKGDIPEGYSVSREKKERFSLILESASTNQTSMYLCASTRGTGELFFGEGSRLTVL.